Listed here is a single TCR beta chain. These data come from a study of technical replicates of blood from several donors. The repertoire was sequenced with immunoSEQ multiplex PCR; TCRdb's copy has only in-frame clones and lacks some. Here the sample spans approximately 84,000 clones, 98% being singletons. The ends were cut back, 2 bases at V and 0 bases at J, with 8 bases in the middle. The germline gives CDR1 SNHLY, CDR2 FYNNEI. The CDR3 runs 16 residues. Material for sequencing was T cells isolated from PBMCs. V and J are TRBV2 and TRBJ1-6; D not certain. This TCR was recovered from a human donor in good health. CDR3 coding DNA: TGTGCCAGCAGTGAATGGGGAGACTCCTATAATTCACCCCTCCACTTT. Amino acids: CASSEWGDSYNSPLHF.